This T cell receptor (beta chain) emerged from a study of lymphopenia after photon versus proton radiotherapy. Trimming took 3 bases from V and 0 from J, leaving 15 bases between them. Germline CDR1 and CDR2: SQVTM and ANQGSEA. The CDR3 totals 15 residues. General observations from the study: After lymphocyte nadir, photon-treated repertoires showed oligoclonal expansion, especially CD8+ Temra.

TCRdb's table, derived via immunoSEQ multiplex PCR, lists solely in-frame clones and lacks some. In the table there are about 70,000 clones, around 87% of which are singletons. As to this clone: The target antigen is unknown.

This receptor was identified in a man older than 75 with esophageal cancer. The V call is TRBV29-1, the J call TRBJ2-7; D is undetermined. Here the sequenced sample was peripheral blood, taken from a patient treated with proton-based radiotherapy. CDR3 residues: CSVDEVPSNSYEQYF. CDR3 nucleotide sequence: TGCAGCGTTGATGAGGTTCCGAGCAACTCCTACGAGCAGTACTTC.